A single sample gave rise to the 2 T cell receptor beta chains below, sequenced in a study of T cells in Graves' hyperthyroidism and ophthalmopathy. RNA transcripts gave rise to amplified TCR beta CDR3 regions. An initial round of RT-PCR targeting the TCR CDR3 relied on the HTBI primer set. TCRdb reprocessed the multiplex PCR reads with MiXCR, giving one entry per CDR3 protein. The sample holds over 500,000 distinct CDR3 sequences, roughly 45% seen once. Sequenced sample: peripheral blood or thyroid tissue (not recorded which). These receptor sequences come from an adult woman with Graves' disease, either hyperthyroidism or ophthalmopathy (not recorded which).

This clonotype was detected ten times or more. The V call is TRBV7-2, the J call TRBJ2-5; D is unresolved. Germline assignment: CDR1 SGHTA and CDR2 FQGNSA. This CDR3 has 14 amino acids. With 1 base removed from V and 1 base from J, the gap between germline ends came to 7 bases. The CDR3 protein is CASSLGETQETQYF. The CDR3 DNA reads TGTGCCAGCAGCTTAGGTGAGACCCAAGAGACCCAGTACTTC.

V usage is TRBV11-2 and J usage is TRBJ1-1; weak D call: TRBD1 (6 bases). Germline CDR1 reads SGHAT; CDR2 reads FQNNGV. V was pared by 9 bases and J by 4 bases, with 24 bases between. CDR3 size: 16 residues. The CDR3 DNA reads TGTGCCAGTCGGGGGCGGAGGCACCAGGGCGGCACTGAAGCTTTCTTT. It translates to CASRGRRHQGGTEAFF. Complete variable domain (other parts from reference TRBV11-2 and TRBJ1-1): EAGVAQSPRYKIIEKRQSVAFWCNPISGHATLYWYQQILGQGPKLLIQFQNNGVVDDSQLPKDRFSAERLKGVDSTLKIQPAKLEDSAVYLCASRGRRHQGGTEAFFGQGTRLTVV.